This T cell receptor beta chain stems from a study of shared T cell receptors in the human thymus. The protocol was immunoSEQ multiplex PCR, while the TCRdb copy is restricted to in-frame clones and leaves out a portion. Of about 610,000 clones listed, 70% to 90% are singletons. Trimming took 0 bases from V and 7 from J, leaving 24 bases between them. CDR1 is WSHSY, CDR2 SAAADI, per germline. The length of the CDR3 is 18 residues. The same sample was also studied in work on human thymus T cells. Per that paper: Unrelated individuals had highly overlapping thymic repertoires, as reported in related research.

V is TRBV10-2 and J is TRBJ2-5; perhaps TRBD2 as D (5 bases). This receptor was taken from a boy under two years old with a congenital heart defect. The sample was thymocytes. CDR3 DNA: TGCGCCAGCAGTGAGTCCGGCGAGGTTGCGGCCCCGGCGGGGACCCAGTACTTC. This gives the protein CASSESGEVAAPAGTQYF.